The 4 T cell receptor beta chains in this list originate from one sample, sequenced in a study of cytomegalovirus exposure and HLA in healthy donors. PCR employed 60 Vbeta and 13 Jbeta primers. Sequencing was performed with immunoSEQ multiplex PCR; in TCRdb, only in-frame clones are kept and a portion is missing. The sample holds 90,000 to 130,000 clones, about three quarters seen once. Sequencing was done on a sample of PBMCs. These receptors originate from a woman aged 60-75 years in good health and CMV-seropositive.

Turning to this clone: The germline gene is not matched at one end of the junction; a read error may be the cause. Other DNA sequences from this sample encode an identical CDR3 as well. This chain joins TRBV13 and TRBJ2-3, with 14 positions matching TRBD2. This CDR3 has 19 amino acids. Germline values: CDR1 PRHDT, CDR2 FYEKMQ (reference sequence). This chain's CDR3 is CASSSGLAGDEMSTDTQYF. The CDR3 nucleotides are TGCGCCAGCAGCTCGGGACTAGCGGGGGATGAGATGAGCACAGATACGCAGTATTTT.

This sequence joins TRBV2 and TRBJ1-5; D gene unclear. V lost 9 bases and J lost 0, with 9 bases in between. This CDR3 is 13 amino acids long. The germline V gene encodes CDR1 SNHLY and CDR2 FYNNEI. The CDR3 bases are TGTGCCAGTAGCGATGATAGCAATCAGCCCCAGCATTTT. Translated, it gives CASSDDSNQPQHF.

Points on this clone: At one of its ends the junction is not consistent with the germline gene, which may arise from a read error. The V and J genes are TRBV5-4 and TRBJ2-1; possibly TRBD2 for D (5 bases). The germline V gene encodes CDR1 SGHNT and CDR2 YYREEE (reference sequence). The CDR3 has 15 residues. CDR3 bases: TGTGCCGGCAGCCTATCGCTAGCCCAGAACAATGAGCAGTTCTTC. Amino acid sequence: CAGSLSLAQNNEQFF. Supplemented by reference TRBV5-4 and TRBJ2-1, the full variable domain reads ETGVTQSPTHLIKTRGQQVTLRCSSQSGHNTVSWYQQALGQGPQFIFQYYREEENGRGNFPPRFSGLQFPNYSSELNVNALELDDSALYLCAGSLSLAQNNEQFFGPGTRLTVL.

This clone came up once. The CDR3 sequence: CASGFLGGYNEQFF. DNA for the CDR3: TGCGCCAGCGGGTTCCTGGGGGGGTACAATGAGCAGTTCTTC. V gene TRBV5-1 combines with J gene TRBJ2-1, with 7 bases identical to TRBD2. The length of the CDR3 is 14 residues. Trimming at V came to 7 bases and at J to 4 bases, leaving 8 bases not matched to a gene. Germline lookup yields CDR1 SGHRS and CDR2 YFSETQ.